The rows below give T cell receptor beta chains drawn from one sample of a study of PD-1 blockade in classical Hodgkin lymphoma. TCRdb keeps only in-frame clones here, not all; method: immunoSEQ multiplex PCR. Of 45,000 or so clones listed, about 90% are singletons. The sequencing used peripheral blood mononuclear cells (PBMCs), collected at baseline. These receptors were taken from a human donor with classical Hodgkin lymphoma. CDR3s include the opening cysteine and the closing phenylalanine or tryptophan. A D gene is named only where the DNA matches it firmly. Clone size is not always given. Where it is, it says once, few, many or a class for expanded clones.

size,D,J,V,DNA,CDR3
once,TRBD1,TRBJ1-1,TRBV4-1,TGCGCCAGCAGCCAAGGGGGACAGGGGGTGACTGAAGCTTTCTTT,CASSQGGQGVTEAFF
-,TRBD1,TRBJ2-7,TRBV27,TGTGCCAGCAGTGAGGGGACAGGGGGGAGGGAGCAGTACTTC,CASSEGTGGREQYF
-,TRBD1,TRBJ1-1,TRBV4-1,TGCGCCAGCAGCCAATCTATAACAGGGGTTACTGAAGCTTTCTTT,CASSQSITGVTEAFF
few,TRBD1,TRBJ2-2,TRBV10-3,TGTGCCATCACCCAAGACAGGGGAAAGACCGGGGAGCTGTTTTTT,CAITQDRGKTGELFF
-,TRBD1,TRBJ2-2,TRBV6-1,TGTGCCAGCAGCCCGACAGGGACCACCGGGGAGCTGTTTTTT,CASSPTGTTGELFF
-,TRBD1,TRBJ2-3,TRBV11-3,TGTGCCAGCAGTCGACAGGGGACAGATACGCAGTATTTT,CASSRQGTDTQYF
-,TRBD1,TRBJ2-4,TRBV6-1,TGTGCCAGCAGTGAACTACAGGGGAGAGTACAAAACATTCAGTACTTC,CASSELQGRVQNIQYF
-,-,TRBJ1-2,TRBV6-1,TGTGCCAGCAGACTAACACAGGGCAGCGGCTACACCTTC,CASRLTQGSGYTF
few,TRBD2,TRBJ2-7,TRBV7-7,TGTGCCAGCAGCTTTCGTCTAGCGGCGCAGGACGAGCAGTACTTC,CASSFRLAAQDEQYF
once,TRBD2,TRBJ2-5,TRBV10-2,TGCGCCAGCAGTGGAACCCCACTAGCGGGAGGGCCTAGGGAGACCCAGTACTTC,CASSGTPLAGGPRETQYF
once,-,TRBJ1-6,TRBV27,TGTGCCAGCAGTTTATCGTTTCGGCAGCATAATTCACCCCTCCACTTT,CASSLSFRQHNSPLHF
-,-,TRBJ1-5,TRBV15,TGTGCCACCAGCAGAGATCCTGACAGGCCTAATCAGCCCCAGCATTTT,CATSRDPDRPNQPQHF
-,-,TRBJ1-4,TRBV28,TGTGCCAGCAGTCCGACGACATACCGTACAAATGAAAAACTGTTTTTT,CASSPTTYRTNEKLFF
-,TRBD2,TRBJ2-5,TRBV18,TGTGCCAGCTCACCCCCCGCGGGAGGGCGGCGTGGAGAGACCCAGTACTTC,CASSPPAGGRRGETQYF
-,-,TRBJ2-3,TRBV27,TGTGCCAGCAGTACCCGCGGAGACAGGTACACAGATACGCAGTATTTT,CASSTRGDRYTDTQYF
-,-,TRBJ2-1,TRBV28,TGTGCCAGCAGTTTACTTAGCCTAATGAGTACTAATGAGCAGTTCTTC,CASSLLSLMSTNEQFF
-,-,TRBJ1-2,TRBV6-1,TGTGCCAGCAGTGAAGCGCGGGGAGGGAACTATGGCTACACCTTC,CASSEARGGNYGYTF
-,-,TRBJ2-1,TRBV7-9,TGTGCCAGCGCAGAACCACGGCGGGAAGGTGAGCAGTTCTTC,CASAEPRREGEQFF
-,TRBD1,TRBJ2-4,TRBV5-1,TGCGCCAGCAGCTCTGGGACAGGCCTCGGGGCCAAAAACATTCAGTACTTC,CASSSGTGLGAKNIQYF
-,-,TRBJ2-5,TRBV6-1,TGTGCCAGCACCATTGACAGACAAGAGACCCAGTACTTC,CASTIDRQETQYF
-,TRBD1,TRBJ1-5,TRBV29-1,TGCAGCGTTGGGGATAGACAGGGTATTCAGCCCCAGCATTTT,CSVGDRQGIQPQHF
-,TRBD1,TRBJ2-7,TRBV27,TGTGCCAGCAGACTCAGAGCCCGGGACAGGATTTACGAGCAGTACTTC,CASRLRARDRIYEQYF
-,-,TRBJ2-7,TRBV7-3,TGTGCCAGCAGCTCCAACGGGGGCGGCGAGCAGTACTTC,CASSSNGGGEQYF
-,-,TRBJ2-7,TRBV7-6,TGTGCCAGCAGCTTCGCGGAAGGCTACGAGCAGTACTTC,CASSFAEGYEQYF
-,TRBD2,TRBJ2-1,TRBV4-2,TGTGCCAGCAGCCAAGATACGCCTAGCGGGACCTACAATGAGCAGTTCTTC,CASSQDTPSGTYNEQFF
-,TRBD1,TRBJ1-5,TRBV19,TGTGCCAGTAGTATAGATGGGCAGGGGGCGGGTCAGCCCCAGCATTTT,CASSIDGQGAGQPQHF
-,TRBD2,TRBJ2-3,TRBV7-9,TGTGCCAGCAAAAAAACCGGGACTATTTTGGATACGCAGTATTTT,CASKKTGTILDTQYF
-,TRBD2,TRBJ2-7,TRBV7-2,TGTGCCAGCAGCTTAGCGGGGACTAGTGGATACGAGCAGTACTTC,CASSLAGTSGYEQYF
once,TRBD2,TRBJ2-3,TRBV5-1,TGCGCCAGCAGCCCTCAAGCGGGGCAGGTGGGAGATACGCAGTATTTT,CASSPQAGQVGDTQYF
-,-,TRBJ2-7,TRBV6-6,TGTGCCAGCAGAAACGACCGTTTTGGCGAGCAGTACTTC,CASRNDRFGEQYF
-,-,TRBJ1-3,TRBV14,TGTGCCAGCAGCAAAAAGCCGCCGGGATCTGGAAACACCATATATTTT,CASSKKPPGSGNTIYF
-,-,TRBJ1-1,TRBV7-2,TGTGCCAGCAGCTTAAATAGTAACTTGAACACTGAAGCTTTCTTT,CASSLNSNLNTEAFF
-,TRBD2,TRBJ2-2,TRBV6-1,TGTGCCAGCAGGCGACTAGCGGGGAACACCGGGGAGCTGTTTTTT,CASRRLAGNTGELFF
once,-,TRBJ1-1,TRBV18,TGTGCCAGCTCACCAGAAGTTGGAGGGTCGAACACTGAAGCTTTCTTT,CASSPEVGGSNTEAFF
-,-,TRBJ1-1,TRBV11-2,TGTGCCAGCAGCTTAGTGTGGGGGAACACTGAAGCTTTCTTT,CASSLVWGNTEAFF
-,TRBD1,TRBJ1-1,TRBV11-2,TGTGCCAGCAGCTTAGATGTTCAGGGGGACACTGAAGCTTTCTTT,CASSLDVQGDTEAFF
-,-,TRBJ1-1,TRBV10-3,TGTGCCATCAGTGGGGGCAGCGGTACTGAAGCTTTCTTT,CAISGGSGTEAFF
-,-,TRBJ1-2,TRBV28,TGTGCCAGCAGTCTAGAACGCCTAGGGGACTATGGCTACACCTTC,CASSLERLGDYGYTF
-,-,TRBJ2-3,TRBV10-1,TGCGCCAGCAGTGACAGCACAGATACGCAGTATTTT,CASSDSTDTQYF
-,-,TRBJ2-2,TRBV18,TGTGCCAGCACACGAGGGACCGGGGAGCTGTTTTTT,CASTRGTGELFF
once,-,TRBJ1-4,TRBV14,TGTGCCAGCAGCCAATCGTCACGGAGTAATGAAAAACTGTTTTTT,CASSQSSRSNEKLFF
-,-,TRBJ1-3,TRBV5-1,TGCGCCAGCAGCTTGGTCGGGGCCAACTCTGGAAACACCATATATTTT,CASSLVGANSGNTIYF
-,TRBD1,TRBJ1-5,TRBV5-6,TGTGCCAGCAGCTCAGGAGGGACAGGGGGCTGGCAGCCCCAGCATTTT,CASSSGGTGGWQPQHF
-,-,TRBJ1-6,TRBV27,TGTGCCAGCAGTTTCGGGCAGGGCGATTCACCCCTCCACTTT,CASSFGQGDSPLHF
-,-,TRBJ2-3,TRBV9,TGTGCCAGCAGCGTCAGCCAGGATACGCAGTATTTT,CASSVSQDTQYF
few,TRBD2,TRBJ2-1,TRBV11-2,TGTGCCAGCCTGCAGCGGGAGAGGAATGAGCAGTTCTTC,CASLQRERNEQFF
-,-,TRBJ1-3,TRBV2,TGTGCCAGCAGTGAAGGTGCAGGGTCACCTGGAAACACCATATATTTT,CASSEGAGSPGNTIYF
-,TRBD2,TRBJ2-5,TRBV2,TGTGCCAGCGGGACTACCAACCAAGAGACCCAGTACTTC,CASGTTNQETQYF
-,-,TRBJ2-2,TRBV11-2,TGTGCCAGCAGCCCCGTGGCGCCGGGGACCGGGGAGCTGTTTTTT,CASSPVAPGTGELFF
few,-,TRBJ1-2,TRBV27,TGTGCCAGCAGCAACGGGGCGAGGAGGAGCTACACCTTC,CASSNGARRSYTF
-,TRBD1,TRBJ1-4,TRBV14,TGTGCCAGCAGCCAAGAACTACAGGGGGTTGGGGAAAAACTGTTTTTT,CASSQELQGVGEKLFF
few,-,TRBJ1-5,TRBV10-3,TGTGCCATCAGTGAGTCCGTTCAAAGGCCCCAGCATTTT,CAISESVQRPQHF